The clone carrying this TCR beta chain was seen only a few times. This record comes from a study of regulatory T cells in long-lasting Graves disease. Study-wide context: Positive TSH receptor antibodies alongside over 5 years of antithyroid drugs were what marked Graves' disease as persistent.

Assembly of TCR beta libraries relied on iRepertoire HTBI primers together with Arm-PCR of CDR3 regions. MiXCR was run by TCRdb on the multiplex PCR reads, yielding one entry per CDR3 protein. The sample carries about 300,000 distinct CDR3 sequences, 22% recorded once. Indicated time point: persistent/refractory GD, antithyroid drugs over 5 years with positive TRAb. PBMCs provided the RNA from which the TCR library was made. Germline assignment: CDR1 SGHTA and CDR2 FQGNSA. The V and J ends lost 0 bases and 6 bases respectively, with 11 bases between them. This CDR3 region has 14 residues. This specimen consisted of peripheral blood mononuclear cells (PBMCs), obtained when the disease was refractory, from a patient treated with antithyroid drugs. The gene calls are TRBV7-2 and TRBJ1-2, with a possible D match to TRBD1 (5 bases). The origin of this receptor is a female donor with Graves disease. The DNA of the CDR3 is TGTGCCAGCAGCTTAGCAGGGGACGTCCATGGCTACACCTTC. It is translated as CASSLAGDVHGYTF.